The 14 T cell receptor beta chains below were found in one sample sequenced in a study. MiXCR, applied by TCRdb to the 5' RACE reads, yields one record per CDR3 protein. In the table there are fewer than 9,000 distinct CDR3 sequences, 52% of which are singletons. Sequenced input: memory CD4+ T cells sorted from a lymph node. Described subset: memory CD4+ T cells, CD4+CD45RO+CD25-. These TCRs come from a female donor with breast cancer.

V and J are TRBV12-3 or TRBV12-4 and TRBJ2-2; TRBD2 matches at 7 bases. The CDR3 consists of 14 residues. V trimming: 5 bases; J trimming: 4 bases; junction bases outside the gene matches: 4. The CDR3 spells CASSREVSTGELFF. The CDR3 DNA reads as TGTGCCAGCAGTCGGGAGGTTAGCACCGGGGAGCTGTTTTTT.

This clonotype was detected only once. The CDR3 region has the DNA TGCGCCAGCAGCTTGGGCAGACTGAACACTGAAGCTTTCTTT. Its translation: CASSLGRLNTEAFF. The chain has TRBV5-1 and TRBJ1-1; no reliable D call. The ends were cut back, 0 bases at V and 0 bases at J, with 6 bases in the middle. The germline gives CDR1 SGHRS, CDR2 YFSETQ. The CDR3 is 14 amino acids.

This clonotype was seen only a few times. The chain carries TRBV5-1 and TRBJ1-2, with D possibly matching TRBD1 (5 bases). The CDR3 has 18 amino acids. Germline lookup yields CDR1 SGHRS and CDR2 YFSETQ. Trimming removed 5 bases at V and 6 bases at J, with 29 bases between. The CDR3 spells CASSNSGNRFIPSDGYTF. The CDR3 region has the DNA TGCGCCAGCAGTAACTCAGGGAACAGATTTATACCTAGTGATGGCTACACCTTC.

The DNA for the CDR3 is TGTGCCAGCAGCGGGACAGGGTGGGCGACAGATACGCAGTATTTT. Its translation is CASSGTGWATDTQYF. The chain links TRBV9 to TRBJ2-3; TRBD1 matches 8 bases. Trimming at V came to 3 bases and at J to 3 bases, leaving 6 bases not matched to a gene. In germline, CDR1 is SGDLS, CDR2 YYNGEE. CDR3 size: 15 residues.

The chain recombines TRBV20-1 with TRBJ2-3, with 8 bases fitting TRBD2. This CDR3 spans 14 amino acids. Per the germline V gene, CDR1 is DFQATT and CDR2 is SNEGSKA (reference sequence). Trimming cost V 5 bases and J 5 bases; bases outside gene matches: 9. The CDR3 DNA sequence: TGCAGTGCTGACAGCGGGAGTATGGTAGATACGCAGTATTTT. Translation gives CSADSGSMVDTQYF.

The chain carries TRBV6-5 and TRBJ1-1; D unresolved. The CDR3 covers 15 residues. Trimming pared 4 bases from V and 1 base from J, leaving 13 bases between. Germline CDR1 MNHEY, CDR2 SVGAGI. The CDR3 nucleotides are TGTGCCAGCAGTTTCCTCCCGCCAGCGAACACTGAAGCTTTCTTT. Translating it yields CASSFLPPANTEAFF.

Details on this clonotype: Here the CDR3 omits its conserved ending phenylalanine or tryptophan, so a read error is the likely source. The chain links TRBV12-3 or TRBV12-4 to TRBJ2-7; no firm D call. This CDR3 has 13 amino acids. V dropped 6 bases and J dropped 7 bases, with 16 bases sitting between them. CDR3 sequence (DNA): TGTGCCAGCAGCGTAGGGATCCTGTCTGAGCAGTACTCC. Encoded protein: CASSVGILSEQYS.

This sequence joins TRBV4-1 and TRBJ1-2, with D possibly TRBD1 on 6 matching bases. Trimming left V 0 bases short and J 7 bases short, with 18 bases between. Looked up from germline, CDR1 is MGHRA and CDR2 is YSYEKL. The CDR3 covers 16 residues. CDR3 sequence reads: CASSQDSGGRAGGYTF. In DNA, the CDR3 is TGCGCCAGCAGCCAAGATAGCGGGGGGCGGGCGGGTGGCTACACCTTC.

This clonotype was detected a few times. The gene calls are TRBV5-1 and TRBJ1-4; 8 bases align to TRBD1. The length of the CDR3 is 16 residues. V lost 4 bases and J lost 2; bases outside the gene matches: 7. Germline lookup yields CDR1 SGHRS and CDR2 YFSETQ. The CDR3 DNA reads TGCGCCAGCAGCCCGACAGGGGAATCGACTAATGAAAAACTGTTTTTT. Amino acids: CASSPTGESTNEKLFF. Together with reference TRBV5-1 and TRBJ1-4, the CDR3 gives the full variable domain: KAGVTQTPRYLIKTRGQQVTLSCSPISGHRSVSWYQQTPGQGLQFLFEYFSETQRNKGNFPGRFSGRQFSNSRSEMNVSTLELGDSALYLCASSPTGESTNEKLFFGSGTQLSVL.

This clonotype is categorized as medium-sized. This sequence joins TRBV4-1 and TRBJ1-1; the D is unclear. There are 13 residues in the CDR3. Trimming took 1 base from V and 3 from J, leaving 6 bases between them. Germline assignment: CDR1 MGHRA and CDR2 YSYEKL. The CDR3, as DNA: TGCGCCAGCAGCCAAGTTTATCACACTGAAGCTTTCTTT. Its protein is CASSQVYHTEAFF.

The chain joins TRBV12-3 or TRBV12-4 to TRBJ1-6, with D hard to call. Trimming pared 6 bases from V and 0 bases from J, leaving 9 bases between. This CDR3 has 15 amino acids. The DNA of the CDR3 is TGTGCCAGCAGGACCAAGAGCTCCTATAATTCACCCCTCCACTTT. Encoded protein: CASRTKSSYNSPLHF.

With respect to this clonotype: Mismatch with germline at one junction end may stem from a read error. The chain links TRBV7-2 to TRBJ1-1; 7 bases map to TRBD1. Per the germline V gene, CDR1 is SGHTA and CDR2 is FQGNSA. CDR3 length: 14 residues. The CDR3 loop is CASSLGGGIYEVLF. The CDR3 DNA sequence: TGTGCCAGCAGCTTAGGAGGGGGCATATACGAAGTTCTCTTT. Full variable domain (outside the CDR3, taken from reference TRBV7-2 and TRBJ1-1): GAGVSQSPSNKVTEKGKDVELRCDPISGHTALYWYRQSLGQGLEFLIYFQGNSAPDKSGLPSDRFSAERTGGSVSTLTIQRTQQEDSAVYLCASSLGGGIYEVLFGQGTRLTVV.

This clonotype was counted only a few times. DNA for the CDR3: TGTGCCAGCAGCTTGGATTACTATAATTCACCCCTCCACTTT. Translating it yields CASSLDYYNSPLHF. This sequence joins TRBV5-5 and TRBJ1-6; D gene unclear. Germline V gene lookup returns CDR1 SGHKS and CDR2 YYEKEE (reference sequence). The CDR3 consists of 14 residues. V lost 0 bases and J 3 bases, leaving 4 bases between the germline ends.

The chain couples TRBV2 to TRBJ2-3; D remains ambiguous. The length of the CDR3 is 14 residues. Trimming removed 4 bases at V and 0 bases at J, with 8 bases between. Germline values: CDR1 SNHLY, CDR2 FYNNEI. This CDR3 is CASSVYLSTDTQYF. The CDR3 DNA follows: TGTGCCAGCAGTGTTTACCTCAGCACAGATACGCAGTATTTT.